This TCR beta chain was sequenced in a study of T cell repertoires in cytomegalovirus infection. TCRdb called the reads again in MiXCR, with one record for every CDR3 protein. The sample carries roughly 280,000 distinct CDR3 sequences, 9.1% recorded once. V was clipped by 3 bases and J by 2 bases; unmatched bases: 19. Germline V gene sequence: CDR1 MGHRA, CDR2 YSYEKL. The CDR3 has 20 residues. As for this clonotype: Its cognate antigen is unknown.

Whole-study results and caveats: Public TCR beta family frequency separated CMV-and-HLA carriers, including in an independent cohort. Clonotype analysis showed dominance of the ex vivo response by HLA-C-restricted CMV-specific TCR beta clonotypes.

Specimen: PBMCs. The chain employs TRBV4-1 and TRBJ2-7; 10 nucleotides agree with TRBD2. The clonotype comes from a human donor in good health (CMV status not recorded). Some clones in this sample may be carry-over from other donors' samples. CDR3 DNA sequence: TGCGCCAGCAGCCATCGAAATGTAACGGTTTTCGGGACTAGCGCCTACGAGCAGTACTTC. It translates to CASSHRNVTVFGTSAYEQYF.